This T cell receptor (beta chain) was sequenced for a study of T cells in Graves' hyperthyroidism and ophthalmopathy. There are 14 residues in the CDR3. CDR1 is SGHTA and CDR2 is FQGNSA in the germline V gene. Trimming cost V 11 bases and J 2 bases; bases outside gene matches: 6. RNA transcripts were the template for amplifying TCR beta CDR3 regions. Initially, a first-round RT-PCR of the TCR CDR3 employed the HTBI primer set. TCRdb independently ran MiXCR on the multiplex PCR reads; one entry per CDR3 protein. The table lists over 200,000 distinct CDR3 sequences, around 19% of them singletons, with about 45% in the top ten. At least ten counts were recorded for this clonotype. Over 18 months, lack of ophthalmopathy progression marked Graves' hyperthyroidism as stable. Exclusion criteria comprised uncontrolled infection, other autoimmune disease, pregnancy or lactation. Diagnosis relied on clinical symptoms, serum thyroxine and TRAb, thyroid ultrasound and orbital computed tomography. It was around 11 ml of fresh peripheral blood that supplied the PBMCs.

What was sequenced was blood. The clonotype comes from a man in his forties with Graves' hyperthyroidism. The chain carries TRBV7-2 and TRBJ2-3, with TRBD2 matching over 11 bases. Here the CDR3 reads CAGRLAGSTDTQYF. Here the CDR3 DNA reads TGTGCCGGGAGACTAGCGGGGTCCACAGATACGCAGTATTTT. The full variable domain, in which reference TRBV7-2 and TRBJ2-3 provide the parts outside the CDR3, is GAGVSQSPSNKVTEKGKDVELRCDPISGHTALYWYRQSLGQGLEFLIYFQGNSAPDKSGLPSDRFSAERTGGSVSTLTIQRTQQEDSAVYLCAGRLAGSTDTQYFGPGTRLTVL.